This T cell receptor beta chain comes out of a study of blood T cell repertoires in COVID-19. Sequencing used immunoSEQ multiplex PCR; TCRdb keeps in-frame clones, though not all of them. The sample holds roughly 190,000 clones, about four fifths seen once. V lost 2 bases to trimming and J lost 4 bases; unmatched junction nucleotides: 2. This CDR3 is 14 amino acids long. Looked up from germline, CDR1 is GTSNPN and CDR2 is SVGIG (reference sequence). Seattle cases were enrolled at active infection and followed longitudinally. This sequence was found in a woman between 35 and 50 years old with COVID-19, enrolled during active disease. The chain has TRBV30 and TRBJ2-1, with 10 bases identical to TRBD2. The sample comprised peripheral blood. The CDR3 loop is CAWSSGGGYNEQFF. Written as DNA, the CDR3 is TGTGCCTGGAGTAGCGGGGGGGGATACAATGAGCAGTTCTTC. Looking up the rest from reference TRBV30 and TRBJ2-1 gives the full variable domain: SQTIHQWPATLVQPVGSPLSLECTVEGTSNPNLYWYRQAAGRGLQLLFYSVGIGQISSEVPQNLSASRPQDRQFILSSKKLLLSDSGFYLCAWSSGGGYNEQFFGPGTRLTVL.